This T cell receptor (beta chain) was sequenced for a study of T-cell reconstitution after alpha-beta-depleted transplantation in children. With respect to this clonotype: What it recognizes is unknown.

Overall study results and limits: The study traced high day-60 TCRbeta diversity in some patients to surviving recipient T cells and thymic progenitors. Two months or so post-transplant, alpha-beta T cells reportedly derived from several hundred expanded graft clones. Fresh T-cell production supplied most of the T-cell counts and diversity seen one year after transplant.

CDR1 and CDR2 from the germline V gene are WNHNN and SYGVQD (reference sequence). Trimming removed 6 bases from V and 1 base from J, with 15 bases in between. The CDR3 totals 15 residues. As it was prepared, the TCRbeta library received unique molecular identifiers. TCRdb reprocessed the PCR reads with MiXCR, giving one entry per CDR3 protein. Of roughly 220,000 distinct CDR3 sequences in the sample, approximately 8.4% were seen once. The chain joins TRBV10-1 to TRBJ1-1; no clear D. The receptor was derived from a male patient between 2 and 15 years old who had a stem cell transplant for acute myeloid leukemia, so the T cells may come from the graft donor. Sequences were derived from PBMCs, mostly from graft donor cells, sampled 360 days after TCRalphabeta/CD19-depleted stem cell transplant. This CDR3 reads CASRIRCEGNTEAFF. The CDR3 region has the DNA TGCGCCAGCAGGATACGATGCGAGGGGAACACTGAAGCTTTCTTT.